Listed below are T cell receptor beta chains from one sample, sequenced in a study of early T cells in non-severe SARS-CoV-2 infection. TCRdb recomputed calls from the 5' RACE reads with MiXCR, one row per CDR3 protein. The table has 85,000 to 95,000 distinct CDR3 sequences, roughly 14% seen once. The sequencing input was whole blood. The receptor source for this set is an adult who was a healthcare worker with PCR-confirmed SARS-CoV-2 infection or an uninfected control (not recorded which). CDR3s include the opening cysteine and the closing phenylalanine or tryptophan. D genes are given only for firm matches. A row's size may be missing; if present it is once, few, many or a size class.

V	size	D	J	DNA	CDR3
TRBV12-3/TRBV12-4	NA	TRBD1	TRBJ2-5	TGTGCCAGCACCATCACAGGGGTGGAGACCCAGTACTTC	CASTITGVETQYF
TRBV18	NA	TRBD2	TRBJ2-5	TGTGCCAGCTCACAGACTAGCGAAGAGACCCAGTACTTC	CASSQTSEETQYF
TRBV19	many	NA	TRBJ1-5	TGTGCCAGTAGATCTACCGGGGGCAGTAGCAATCAGCCCCAGCATTTT	CASRSTGGSSNQPQHF
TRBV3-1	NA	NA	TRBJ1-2	TGTGCCAGCAGCCAAGGTCGAGTTTTGAACACCTTC	CASSQGRVLNTF
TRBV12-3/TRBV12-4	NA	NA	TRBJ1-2	TGTGCCAGCAGTTTTGGTGAGGGGTTAGGCTATGGCTACACCTTC	CASSFGEGLGYGYTF
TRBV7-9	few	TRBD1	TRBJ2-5	TGTGCCAGCAGCTTAACAGGGGCCCAAGAGACCCAGTACTTC	CASSLTGAQETQYF
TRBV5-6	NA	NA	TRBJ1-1	TGTGCCAGCAGCTTGGATCTTCGAGGGAACACTGAAGCTTTCTTT	CASSLDLRGNTEAFF
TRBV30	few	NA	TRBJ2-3	TGTGCCTGGCTACAGAACACAGATACGCAGTATTTT	CAWLQNTDTQYF
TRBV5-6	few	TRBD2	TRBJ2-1	TGTGCCAGCAGCTCGACTAGCGGTGGGCCCTATGAGCAGTTCTTC	CASSSTSGGPYEQFF
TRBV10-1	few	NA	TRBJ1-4	TGCGCCAGCAGTTCCGGGACTGCTAAGGAAAAACTGTTTTTT	CASSSGTAKEKLFF
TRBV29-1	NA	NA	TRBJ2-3	TGCAGCGTTGAGCCCCCCAGGGGTAGCACAGATACGCAGTATTTT	CSVEPPRGSTDTQYF
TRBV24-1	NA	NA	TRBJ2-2	TGTGCCACTCCGTGGGAGCTGTTTTTT	CATPWELFF
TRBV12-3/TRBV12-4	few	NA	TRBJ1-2	TGTGCCAGCAGTCCCAAGGGACCTGGCTACACCTTC	CASSPKGPGYTF
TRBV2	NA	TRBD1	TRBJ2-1	TGTGCCAGCAGTAACACAGGGGTGGCTGAGCAGTTCTTC	CASSNTGVAEQFF
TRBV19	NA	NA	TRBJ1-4	TGTGCCAGTAGGGACGGAGCTGCAACTAATGAAAAACTGTTTTTT	CASRDGAATNEKLFF
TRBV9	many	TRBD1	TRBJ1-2	TGTGCCAGCAGCGTAGTTGCAGGGGGCAACTATGGCTACACCTTC	CASSVVAGGNYGYTF
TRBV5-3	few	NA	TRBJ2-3	TGTGCCAGAAGCACGGAAAGGGGGTTCGTGCTCACAGATACGCAGTATTTT	CARSTERGFVLTDTQYF
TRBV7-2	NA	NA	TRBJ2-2	TGTGCCAGCAGCTTAGGGACAAGACACACCGGGGAGCTGTTTTTT	CASSLGTRHTGELFF
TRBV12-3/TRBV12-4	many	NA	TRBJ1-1	TGTGCCAGCAGTTTTAGTGGAGTGAACACTGAAGCTTTCTTT	CASSFSGVNTEAFF
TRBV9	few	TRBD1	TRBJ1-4	TGTGCCAGCAGCGTTAGACAGGGGGATAATGAAAAACTGTTTTTT	CASSVRQGDNEKLFF
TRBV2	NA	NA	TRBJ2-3	TGTGCCAGCAGTGAAGAGTGGGGCACAGATACGCAGTATTTT	CASSEEWGTDTQYF
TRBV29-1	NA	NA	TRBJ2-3	TGCAGCGGTGAAATCACAGATACGCAGTATTTT	CSGEITDTQYF
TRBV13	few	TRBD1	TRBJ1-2	TGTGCCAGCTCCTCCAGGTCAGGGGGCCTCCCCTATGGCTACACCTTC	CASSSRSGGLPYGYTF
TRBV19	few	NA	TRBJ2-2	TGTGCCAGTAGTATACGACAGGGACTGGGAACCGGGGAGCTGTTTTTT	CASSIRQGLGTGELFF
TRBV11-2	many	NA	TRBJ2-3	TGTGCCAGCAGCTTACAGCGTACGGAAGATACGCAGTATTTT	CASSLQRTEDTQYF
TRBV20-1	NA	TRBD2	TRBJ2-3	TGCAGTGCTAGAGATGGGATAGCGGGGAGCACAGATACGCAGTATTTT	CSARDGIAGSTDTQYF
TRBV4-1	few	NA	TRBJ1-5	TGCGCCAGCAGCCAAGGCCAGACAGCTTATCAGCCCCAGCATTTT	CASSQGQTAYQPQHF
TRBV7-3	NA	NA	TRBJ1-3	TGTGCCAGCAGTAAACAGGGAGGGTTTGGAAACACCATATATTTT	CASSKQGGFGNTIYF
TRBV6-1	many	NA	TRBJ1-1	TGTGCCAGCGGTCTAAAACCGGGGGAATTTAAAACTGAAGCTTTCTTT	CASGLKPGEFKTEAFF
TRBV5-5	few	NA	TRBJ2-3	TGTGCCAGCAGCTTTTGGGACTTCACAGATACGCAGTATTTT	CASSFWDFTDTQYF
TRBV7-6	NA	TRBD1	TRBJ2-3	TGTGCCAGCAGCTCGGACAGGGGGCTCACAGATACGCAGTATTTT	CASSSDRGLTDTQYF
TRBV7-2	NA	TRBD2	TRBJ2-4	TGTGCCAGCAGCCCCCAACTCCGGACTAGACAATCTGCCAAAAACATTCAGTACTTC	CASSPQLRTRQSAKNIQYF
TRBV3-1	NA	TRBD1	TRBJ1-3	TGTGCCAGCAGACCTACGGACAGGGATGGAAACACCATATATTTT	CASRPTDRDGNTIYF
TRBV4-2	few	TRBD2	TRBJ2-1	TGTGCCAGCAGCCAAGGGGTAGCGGGGGGGCTGGACAATGAGCAGTTCTTC	CASSQGVAGGLDNEQFF
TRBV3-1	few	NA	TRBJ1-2	TGTGCCAGCAGCCAAGACACCAGTGGGGGCTACACCTTC	CASSQDTSGGYTF
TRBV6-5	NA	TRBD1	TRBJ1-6	TGTGCCAGCAGTACGACAGGGGCCGGGCCCCTTCTTAATTCACCCCTCCACTTT	CASSTTGAGPLLNSPLHF
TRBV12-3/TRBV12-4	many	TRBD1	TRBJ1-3	TGTGCCAGCAGTTTCGACAGGGGCTACCCACCATCTGGAAACACCATATATTTT	CASSFDRGYPPSGNTIYF
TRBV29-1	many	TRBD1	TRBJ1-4	TGCAGCGTTGTCCCGGGACAGGGATTAACTAATGAAAAACTGTTTTTT	CSVVPGQGLTNEKLFF
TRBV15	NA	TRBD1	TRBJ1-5	TGTGCCACCAGCGGGGGGACAGCGAATAATCAGCCCCAGCATTTT	CATSGGTANNQPQHF
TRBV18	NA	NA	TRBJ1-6	TGTGCCAGCTCGCCCGGACACCGTAATTCACCCCTCCACTTT	CASSPGHRNSPLHF
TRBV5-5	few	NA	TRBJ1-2	TGTGCCAGCAGCCTGGATATTTCGACCAACTATGGCTACACCTTC	CASSLDISTNYGYTF
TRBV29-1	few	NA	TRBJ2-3	TGCAGCGTTGAATCCCCTCGAAGGGCCACAGATACGCAGTATTTT	CSVESPRRATDTQYF
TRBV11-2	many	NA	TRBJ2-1	TGTGCCAGCAGCCGCTGGGGAAGTGAGCAGTTCTTC	CASSRWGSEQFF
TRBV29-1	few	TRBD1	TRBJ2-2	TGCAGCGCAACGGACAGGGCGGGAAGCGGGGAGCTGTTTTTT	CSATDRAGSGELFF
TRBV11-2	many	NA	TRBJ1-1	TGTGCCAGCAGCTTAGCCACGGGAGTCAACACTGAAGCTTTCTTT	CASSLATGVNTEAFF
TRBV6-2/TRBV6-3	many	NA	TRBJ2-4	TGTGCCAGCACGCCCCTAGCCAAAAACATTCAGTACTTC	CASTPLAKNIQYF
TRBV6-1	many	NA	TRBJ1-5	TGTGCCAGCAGTGAAGTAGTCACCTTAGATCAGCCCCAGCATTTT	CASSEVVTLDQPQHF
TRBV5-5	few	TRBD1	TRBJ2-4	TGTGCCAGCAGCGCCGGGACAGGGAACATTCAGTACTTC	CASSAGTGNIQYF
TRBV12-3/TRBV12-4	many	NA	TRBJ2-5	TGTGCCAGCAGTTTTCGAGAGACCCAGTACTTC	CASSFRETQYF
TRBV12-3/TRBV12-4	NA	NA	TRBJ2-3	TGTGCCAGCCATCTTGGGGGTGTGACAGATACGCAGTATTTT	CASHLGGVTDTQYF
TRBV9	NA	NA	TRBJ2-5	TGTGCCAGCAGCGTACTTAGCGGCTACGGAGAGACCCAGTACTTC	CASSVLSGYGETQYF
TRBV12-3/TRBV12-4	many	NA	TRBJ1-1	TGTGCCAGCAGCCCCGAGAGGTACACTGAAGCTTTCTTT	CASSPERYTEAFF
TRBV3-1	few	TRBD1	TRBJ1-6	TGTGCCAGCAGCCCCAATCAGGGGGCTGGGTCACCCCTCCACTTT	CASSPNQGAGSPLHF
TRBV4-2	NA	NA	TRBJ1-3	TGTGCCAGCACCCTCGGGGGCTCTGGAAACACCATATATTTT	CASTLGGSGNTIYF
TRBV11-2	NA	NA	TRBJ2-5	TGTGCCAGCAGCCCGGGACGCCCCCGGGAGACCCAGTACTTC	CASSPGRPRETQYF
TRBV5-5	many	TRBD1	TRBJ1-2	TGTGCCAGCAGCTTTCCCGGACAGGGGCTTTACTATGGCTACACCTTC	CASSFPGQGLYYGYTF
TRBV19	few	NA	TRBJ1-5	TGTGCCAGTAGTCCCAGGCACTATAGCAATCAGCCCCAGCATTTT	CASSPRHYSNQPQHF
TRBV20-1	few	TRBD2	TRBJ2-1	TGCAGTGCAGCCAAGGCGGGGGGCTCCTACAATGAGCAGTTCTTC	CSAAKAGGSYNEQFF
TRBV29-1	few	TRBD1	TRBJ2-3	TGCAGCGTTGGCCACAGGGGGCGAGATACGCAGTATTTT	CSVGHRGRDTQYF